What follows is one TCR beta chain and its context. Its target is unknown. These data belong to a study of shared clonotypes between healthy human individuals. Study-level information: The study drew on two women and a few men aged 18 to 49 as donors.

Unmatched junction bases numbered 6, after V lost 1 base and J lost 10 bases. The CDR3 has 14 residues. Germline V gives CDR1 SGHAT, CDR2 FQNNGV. Donation came from healthy HIV-negative adults that had no recent acute infections or vaccinations. Points from the study as a whole: Some naive CD4 clonotypes, roughly 5%, turned up in common across a few donors.

Sequencing was performed with immunoSEQ multiplex PCR; in TCRdb, only in-frame clones are kept and a portion is missing. The repertoire has 2 million to 2.5 million clones, 90% to 97% of them found once; the top ten carry around 0.13%. This sequence was found in a man younger than 35 in good health. Sequencing was performed on naive CD4+ T cells sorted from blood. Specified subset: CD45RA+ positively selected. V is TRBV11-2 and J is TRBJ1-1; 10 nucleotides align to TRBD1. This CDR3 reads CASSLAGTGALAFF. The CDR3 DNA is TGTGCCAGCAGCTTAGCCGGGACAGGGGCATTAGCTTTCTTT.